The 23 T cell receptor beta chains listed next were all sequenced from one sample in a study of shared clonotypes between healthy human individuals. The assay was immunoSEQ multiplex PCR, and TCRdb's table has in-frame clones only and misses some. The table lists roughly 2.2 million clones, roughly 93% of them singletons. Source material: naive CD4+ T cells from PBMCs. Subset described: CD45RA+ positively selected. These receptor sequences come from a man between 18 and 29 years old in good health. Some clones in this sample may be carry-over from other donors' samples.

V gene TRBV5-1 combines with J gene TRBJ2-7, with 10 positions matching TRBD1. This CDR3 contains 15 residues. Trimming at V came to 4 bases and at J to 6 bases, leaving 10 bases not matched to a gene. Germline V gives CDR1 SGHRS, CDR2 YFSETQ. CDR3 amino acids: CASSPSRTGGGEQYF. The DNA for the CDR3 is TGCGCCAGCAGCCCGAGCCGGACAGGGGGAGGCGAGCAGTACTTC.

The chain recombines TRBV5-1 with TRBJ1-1, with unresolved D. From germline, CDR1 is SGHRS and CDR2 YFSETQ. Between the trimmed V and J ends, which lost 4 bases and 1 base, there was a span of 17 bases. The CDR3 consists of 16 residues. The CDR3 DNA sequence: TGCGCCAGCAGCGTGCGTCCGGGTGGGAAGAACACTGAAGCTTTCTTT. Its translation is CASSVRPGGKNTEAFF.

This clone was found a few times. The rearrangement uses TRBV28 and TRBJ1-1; D remains ambiguous. The V end lost 8 bases, the J end lost 4 bases, and 8 bases lay between the germline ends. This CDR3 comprises 11 residues. Germline assignment: CDR1 MDHEN and CDR2 SYDVKM. This chain's CDR3 is CASGWATEAFF. CDR3 DNA sequence: TGTGCCAGCGGGTGGGCCACTGAAGCTTTCTTT.

V and J are TRBV4-2 and TRBJ2-6; no clear D. The CDR3 covers 18 residues. V lost 0 bases, J lost 4 bases, and 16 bases lay in between. Germline CDR1 reads LGHNA; CDR2 reads YNFKEQ. The CDR3 DNA reads as TGTGCCAGCAGCCAAGATTGGGTTAGTTCATGGGGGGCCAACGTCCTGACTTTC. This sequence encodes CASSQDWVSSWGANVLTF.

The CDR3, as DNA: TGTGCCAGCAGCCAAGACGGTTGGGGGGCCGAGCAGCCCCAGCATTTT. Its protein product is CASSQDGWGAEQPQHF. V and J are TRBV4-2 and TRBJ1-5, with D perhaps TRBD1 (6 bases). The CDR3 spans 16 residues. Germline CDR1 LGHNA, CDR2 YNFKEQ. Deletions cut 0 bases from V and 7 bases from J, with 16 bases between.

The chain combines TRBV19 with TRBJ2-7; D call uncertain. Germline CDR1 LNHDA, CDR2 SQIVND (reference sequence). Trimming removed 1 base at V and 5 bases at J, with 9 bases between. There are 13 residues in the CDR3. The CDR3 spells CASSIVEGHEQYF. The CDR3 DNA reads TGTGCCAGTAGTATAGTGGAAGGGCACGAGCAGTACTTC.

The J gene is TRBJ2-3, the V gene TRBV11-2, with D possibly being TRBD1 (5 bases). V was clipped by 6 bases and J by 6 bases, with 7 bases between them. Per germline, CDR1 SGHAT and CDR2 FQNNGV. CDR3 length: 11 residues. CDR3 sequence: CASRRGDTQYF. CDR3 nucleotides: TGTGCCAGCAGAAGGGGCGATACGCAGTATTTT.

This chain joins TRBV14 and TRBJ2-1; 11 bases align to TRBD2. J lost 10 bases, V lost 1 base, and 6 bases had no gene match. This CDR3 comprises 15 residues. Germline V gene data show CDR1 as SGHDN and CDR2 as FVKESK. For the CDR3, the DNA is TGTGCCAGCAGCCAAGTAGCGGGAGGGCCGGGCGAGCAGTTCTTC. Its protein is CASSQVAGGPGEQFF.

This clone occurred a few times. Other nucleotide sequences from this sample produce the same CDR3. The CDR3 loop is CASSFGQNTGELFF. The CDR3 DNA reads as TGCGCCAGCAGCTTCGGACAGAACACCGGGGAGCTGTTTTTT. The rearrangement uses TRBV5-1 and TRBJ2-2, with D possibly TRBD1 on 5 matching bases. Germline CDR1 reads SGHRS; CDR2 reads YFSETQ. Deletions cut 2 bases from V and 1 base from J, with 6 bases between. CDR3 size: 14 residues.

The chain links TRBV5-4 to TRBJ2-7; 10 positions match TRBD2. This CDR3 spans 14 amino acids. Trimming removed 3 bases from V and 7 bases from J; junction bases left unmatched: 7. CDR1 is SGHNT and CDR2 is YYREEE in the germline V gene (reference sequence). The CDR3 protein is CASSSLAGDREQYF. In DNA form, the CDR3 reads TGTGCCAGCAGCTCCCTAGCGGGGGACCGGGAGCAGTACTTC.

The sample holds a few counts of this clone. Other DNA sequences within the sample encode an identical CDR3. The chain has TRBV7-3 and TRBJ1-2; the D is unclear. Trimming stripped 0 bases from V and 4 bases from J, with 6 bases between. Germline V lookup: CDR1 SGHTA, CDR2 FQGTGA. The length of the CDR3 is 13 residues. In DNA, the CDR3 is TGTGCCAGCAGCTTAACGGGGAGCTATGGCTACACCTTC. Protein product: CASSLTGSYGYTF.

The chain carries TRBV6-1 and TRBJ2-7; 11 bases agree with TRBD1. V was pared by 6 bases and J by 4 bases, with 5 bases of the junction left unmatched. This CDR3 is built from 14 residues. Germline loops: CDR1 MNHNS, CDR2 SASEGT. CDR3 DNA sequence: TGTGCCAGCAGGACGGACAGGGGGCTGTACGAGCAGTACTTC. Translated: CASRTDRGLYEQYF.

V and J are TRBV6-5 and TRBJ2-1; 7 bases map to TRBD2. Germline CDR1 reads MNHEY; CDR2 reads SVGAGI. This CDR3 comprises 15 residues. V lost 7 bases, J lost 1 base, and 7 bases stayed unmatched. CDR3: CASMFRGLSYNEQFF. The CDR3 DNA follows: TGTGCCAGCATGTTCCGGGGACTATCCTACAATGAGCAGTTCTTC.

The gene calls are TRBV15 and TRBJ2-7, with TRBD1 identical over 7 bases. This CDR3 region has 15 residues. The V and J ends lost 5 bases and 2 bases, in that order; junction bases with no gene match: 9. Germline-derived CDR1 and CDR2 are LNHNV and YYDKDF (reference sequence). The CDR3 loop reads CATSPSTGYAYEQYF. For the CDR3, the DNA is TGTGCCACCAGCCCGTCGACAGGGTACGCCTACGAGCAGTACTTC.

J is TRBJ1-1 and V is TRBV11-2; D not resolved. Deletions cut 4 bases from V and 8 bases from J, with 17 bases between. CDR3 length: 14 residues. Germline V gives CDR1 SGHAT, CDR2 FQNNGV. The CDR3 region is CASSSVAFLGEAFF. The CDR3 DNA sequence: TGTGCCAGCAGCTCCGTCGCGTTCCTGGGCGAAGCTTTCTTT.

This chain uses TRBV4-3 with TRBJ1-1; the D is unclear. The CDR3 length is 15 residues. Germline assignment: CDR1 LGHNA and CDR2 YSLEER. The V and J ends lost 3 bases and 3 bases respectively, with 14 bases between them. CDR3 nucleotides: TGCGCCAGCAGCCAGGAACCTGGGTATTACACTGAAGCTTTCTTT. It encodes CASSQEPGYYTEAFF.

V and J are TRBV2 and TRBJ2-7, with D perhaps matching TRBD1 or TRBD2 (5 bases each). The CDR3 spans 15 residues. Per germline, CDR1 SNHLY and CDR2 FYNNEI. V shed 6 bases and J shed 0 bases, with 15 bases lying between them. In DNA form, the CDR3 reads TGTGCCAGCAGGTCGGGGACCTATACCTCCTACGAGCAGTACTTC. The encoded protein is CASRSGTYTSYEQYF.

CDR3 region: CASSPRSSATNEKLFF. The CDR3 bases are TGTGCCAGCAGCCCCCGTTCTAGTGCAACTAATGAAAAACTGTTTTTT. The chain joins TRBV4-2 to TRBJ1-4; no definite D call. Trimming left V 4 bases short and J 0 bases short, with 12 bases between. The CDR3 totals 16 residues. Germline assignment: CDR1 LGHNA and CDR2 YNFKEQ.

The V gene is TRBV9, the J gene TRBJ2-3; TRBD2 matches at 9 bases. The CDR3 has 15 amino acids. The V and J ends lost 3 bases and 3 bases, in that order; junction bases with no gene match: 5. Germline assignment: CDR1 SGDLS and CDR2 YYNGEE. This CDR3 reads CASSGLAGATDTQYF. For the CDR3, the DNA is TGTGCCAGCAGCGGGTTAGCGGGAGCGACAGATACGCAGTATTTT.

This clone was seen a handful of times. This chain connects TRBV4-1 to TRBJ1-4; D is undetermined. The germline CDR1 and CDR2 sequences are MGHRA and YSYEKL. V shed 5 bases and J shed 8 bases, with 18 bases lying between them. This CDR3 is built from 15 residues. The CDR3 reads CASSSGLGFREKLFF. The CDR3 DNA reads as TGCGCCAGCAGCTCCGGGCTGGGTTTTAGAGAAAAACTGTTTTTT.

This chain links TRBV29-1 with TRBJ2-4; D tentatively reads TRBD1 or TRBD2 (5 bases each). The CDR3 runs 14 residues. V shed 6 bases and J shed 0 bases, with 12 bases lying between them. CDR1 is SQVTM, CDR2 ANQGSEA, per germline. The CDR3 DNA reads as TGCAGCGTAGCCAGGGACCTAGCCAAAAACATTCAGTACTTC. Protein: CSVARDLAKNIQYF.

The rearrangement joins TRBV18 to TRBJ2-7; 7 bases agree with TRBD1. Looked up from germline, CDR1 is KGHSH and CDR2 is LQKENI. The V segment lost 8 bases and the J segment 3 bases; nucleotides outside the gene matches: 13. The CDR3 extends over 15 amino acids. The CDR3 region has the DNA TGTGCCAGCACTGGACAGGCGGGTTCGGGCTACGAGCAGTACTTC. It encodes CASTGQAGSGYEQYF.

The chain couples TRBV10-2 to TRBJ1-2; 12 positions agree with TRBD1. The CDR3 has 14 residues. Unmatched junction bases numbered 7, after V lost 6 bases and J lost 8 bases. CDR1 and CDR2 from the germline V gene are WSHSY and SAAADI. The CDR3 sequence is CASRPGQGARGYTF. The CDR3 nucleotides are TGCGCCAGCAGGCCGGGACAGGGGGCGAGAGGCTACACCTTC.